Below, 21 T cell receptor beta chains from the same sample are listed, as sequenced in a study of low-dose radiotherapy and immunotherapy resistance in tumors. Gene-specific TRAV and TRBV primers were used for first-strand cDNA, covering alpha and beta chains. A constant-region primer paired with the V-primer adapter amplified TCRs over 20 PCR cycles. TCRdb recomputed calls from the reads with MiXCR, one row per CDR3 protein. The profile shows around 69,000 distinct CDR3 sequences, about a third of them singletons. Time point denoted: before trial treatment. Sequencing was performed on PBMCs, taken before treatment. The receptors shown here come from a female donor with ovarian cancer.

Remarks on this clonotype: A far larger clone is a single base away, which makes a read error likely. The V call is TRBV4-2, the J call TRBJ2-1; D is tentatively TRBD1 or TRBD2 (5 bases each). Germline V gives CDR1 LGHNA, CDR2 YNFKEQ. The CDR3 covers 15 residues. The V and J ends lost 0 bases and 10 bases respectively, with 16 bases between them. In DNA form, the CDR3 reads TGTGCCAGCAGCCAAGAGCCCGGGACCGCCTACGAGCAGTTCTTC. Translating it yields CASSQEPGTAYEQFF.

In this sample, this clonotype turned up many times. The chain links TRBV5-1 to TRBJ2-1; weak D call: TRBD1 (6 bases). The CDR3 length is 16 residues. V lost 1 base and J lost 8, with 19 bases in between. Per germline, CDR1 SGHRS and CDR2 YFSETQ. CDR3 sequence (DNA): TGCGCCAGCAGCTTGAATGGTAGGGGGTTGTCCGATGAGCAGTTCTTC. Translation: CASSLNGRGLSDEQFF.

The J gene is TRBJ2-5, the V gene TRBV2; maybe TRBD2 (5 bases). V was trimmed by 1 base and J by 5 bases, leaving 14 bases between them. Per the germline V gene, CDR1 is SNHLY and CDR2 is FYNNEI. This CDR3 contains 15 residues. The CDR3 DNA is TGTGCCAGCAGTGAAGAGTTCAGGACGGGGGAGACCCAGTACTTC. Translation: CASSEEFRTGETQYF.

This clonotype showed up just once. The genes are TRBV6-5 and TRBJ2-2; no firm D call. The germline V and J ends were trimmed by 0 bases and 7 bases, with 6 bases remaining between them. This CDR3 has 13 amino acids. The germline CDR1 and CDR2 sequences are MNHEY and SVGAGI. The CDR3 DNA reads as TGTGCCAGCAGTTACTCTTATAGCGGGGAGCTGTTTTTT. Its protein is CASSYSYSGELFF.

The J gene is TRBJ1-2, the V gene TRBV12-3 or TRBV12-4, with no clear D. CDR3 length equals 15 residues. V gave up 1 base and J gave up 0 bases, with 9 bases separating them. DNA for the CDR3: TGTGCCAGCAGTTTAGACGCGTACGCTAACTATGGCTACACCTTC. Translation gives CASSLDAYANYGYTF.

Ten or more counts support this clonotype. V usage is TRBV5-4 and J usage is TRBJ2-5; 16 positions match TRBD2. This CDR3 is built from 17 residues. Per the germline V gene, CDR1 is SGHNT and CDR2 is YYREEE (reference sequence). J lost 0 bases, V lost 5 bases, and 4 bases had no gene match. As DNA, the CDR3 is TGTGCCAGCAGGCAGGGACTAGCGGGAGGGAACCAAGAGACCCAGTACTTC. Amino acid sequence: CASRQGLAGGNQETQYF.

This clonotype was seen ten or more times. An end of the junction does not agree with germline; a read error may underlie this. V usage is TRBV4-1 and J usage is TRBJ2-3; 9 nucleotides line up with TRBD2. The CDR3 runs 16 residues. Looked up from germline, CDR1 is MGHRA and CDR2 is YSYEKL. The CDR3 loop reads CASSRALAGSKDTQYF. CDR3 DNA: TGCGCCAGCAGCCGAGCCCTAGCGGGGAGCAAAGATACGCAGTATTTT.

The chain joins TRBV28 to TRBJ2-7; D unclear. Germline CDR1 MDHEN, CDR2 SYDVKM. The CDR3 extends over 15 amino acids. Between the trimmed V and J ends, which lost 6 bases and 0 bases, there was a span of 15 bases. Written as DNA, the CDR3 is TGTGCCAGCAGCACCCGTGCATCCAGCTCCTACGAGCAGTACTTC. Its translation: CASSTRASSSYEQYF.

This clonotype has only a few counts. This sequence joins TRBV14 and TRBJ2-1, with D possibly matching TRBD2 (6 bases). This CDR3 has 11 residues. The germline V gene encodes CDR1 SGHDN and CDR2 FVKESK. V lost 10 bases, J lost 4 bases, and 8 bases lay in between. CDR3 region: CAKGLYNEQFF. For the CDR3, the DNA is TGTGCCAAGGGACTTTACAATGAGCAGTTCTTC.

This clonotype occurred many times. This sequence joins TRBV7-9 and TRBJ2-1; TRBD2 aligns across 7 bases. This CDR3 region has 15 residues. Germline CDR1 is SEHNR and CDR2 is FQNEAQ (reference sequence). V was pared by 4 bases and J by 8 bases, with 11 bases of the junction left unmatched. CDR3 sequence reads: CASSWWAGVEDEQFF. CDR3 bases: TGTGCCAGCAGCTGGTGGGCGGGAGTTGAGGATGAGCAGTTCTTC.

The chain employs TRBV29-1 and TRBJ2-5; 7 bases match TRBD2. Unmatched junction bases numbered 13, after V lost 4 bases and J lost 5 bases. Germline values: CDR1 SQVTM, CDR2 ANQGSEA. The CDR3 extends over 15 amino acids. The CDR3 reads CSVVSGALGWETQYF. In DNA form, the CDR3 reads TGCAGCGTTGTAAGCGGGGCCCTTGGATGGGAGACCCAGTACTTC.

This clonotype was recorded many times. CDR3: CASSLERGRTDTQYF. The CDR3 coding sequence is TGTGCCAGCAGCTTAGAACGGGGCCGAACAGATACGCAGTATTTT. The chain carries TRBV7-2 and TRBJ2-3; D may correspond to TRBD1 or TRBD2 (5 bases each). Germline lookup yields CDR1 SGHTA and CDR2 FQGNSA. V was shortened by 1 base and J by 3 bases, with 11 bases between the two germline ends. This CDR3 contains 15 residues.

The V and J genes are TRBV5-6 and TRBJ1-2; 9 bases map to TRBD1. Germline V gives CDR1 SGHDT, CDR2 YYEEEE. The CDR3 runs 15 residues. V shed 2 bases and J 2 bases; nucleotides not matched to a gene: 4. CDR3 sequence (DNA): TGTGCCAGCAGCTTTCCGGGACAGGGCAACTATGGCTACACCTTC. It encodes CASSFPGQGNYGYTF.

The genes are TRBV28 and TRBJ2-7; 8 nucleotides match TRBD1. The V gene end was trimmed by 6 bases and the J gene end by 0 bases; junction bases not matched to a gene: 1. CDR1 is MDHEN, CDR2 SYDVKM, per germline. This CDR3 contains 13 residues. This CDR3 is CASRDRVSYEQYF. The DNA for the CDR3 is TGTGCCAGCAGGGACAGGGTCTCCTACGAGCAGTACTTC.

This clonotype appeared many times. The chain employs TRBV29-1 and TRBJ2-6, with a weak D call TRBD2 (6 bases). Trimming removed 4 bases from V and 0 bases from J, with 7 bases in between. The CDR3 is 14 residues long. CDR1 is SQVTM and CDR2 is ANQGSEA in the germline V gene. This chain's CDR3 is CSVVGGSGANVLTF. The DNA of the CDR3 is TGCAGCGTTGTGGGGGGCTCTGGGGCCAACGTCCTGACTTTC.

The chain couples TRBV2 to TRBJ2-2; D is possibly TRBD2 (6 bases). This CDR3 has 15 residues. The ends were cut back, 1 base at V and 5 bases at J, with 11 bases in the middle. Germline assignment: CDR1 SNHLY and CDR2 FYNNEI. The chain's CDR3 is CASSEDGGRTGELFF. The CDR3 DNA sequence: TGTGCCAGCAGTGAAGACGGGGGTCGGACCGGGGAGCTGTTTTTT.

This clonotype was recorded many times. The rearrangement joins TRBV4-2 to TRBJ2-6; D gene unclear. V lost 3 bases to trimming and J lost 0 bases, with 15 bases between them. This CDR3 is 18 amino acids long. From germline, CDR1 is LGHNA and CDR2 YNFKEQ. CDR3 protein: CASSHRAQTTSGANVLTF. The CDR3 DNA reads as TGTGCCAGCAGCCATCGGGCCCAAACGACCTCTGGGGCCAACGTCCTGACTTTC.

This chain uses TRBV7-9 with TRBJ2-4; 12 nucleotides line up with TRBD1. Germline V gene lookup returns CDR1 SEHNR and CDR2 FQNEAQ (reference sequence). V was pared by 5 bases and J by 5 bases, with 7 bases of the junction left unmatched. This CDR3 has 16 residues. CDR3 region: CASSRGDRGLENIQYF. The CDR3 bases are TGTGCCAGCAGCCGGGGGGACAGGGGGCTCGAAAACATTCAGTACTTC.

A note on this clonotype: A far bigger clonotype differs at one base, so this is likely a read error. Here the CDR3 reads CASSFFVGQASYEQFF. The CDR3 region has the DNA TGCGCCAGCAGCTTCTTCGTTGGACAGGCGTCCTACGAGCAGTTCTTC. The chain links TRBV5-1 to TRBJ2-1; 7 positions agree with TRBD1. The V segment lost 2 bases and the J segment 10 bases; nucleotides outside the gene matches: 15. This CDR3 region has 16 residues. The germline V gene encodes CDR1 SGHRS and CDR2 YFSETQ.

Many counts were recorded for this clonotype. The rearrangement links TRBV5-1 to TRBJ2-5, with D maybe TRBD1 (6 bases). Per germline, CDR1 SGHRS and CDR2 YFSETQ. The V end lost 5 bases, the J end lost 2 bases, and 10 bases lay between the germline ends. The CDR3 is 13 amino acids. CDR3 nucleotides: TGCGCCAGCAGGTCCGGGACACAAGAGACCCAGTACTTC. Translating gives CASRSGTQETQYF.

This clonotype was seen a handful of times. The chain carries TRBV28 and TRBJ2-7; D may correspond to TRBD1 or TRBD2 (5 bases each). The V gene's germline CDR1 is MDHEN and CDR2 SYDVKM. V gave up 8 bases and J gave up 1 base, with 24 bases separating them. This CDR3 has 17 residues. This CDR3 is CASSPSGPGSGSYEQYF. The CDR3 nucleotides read TGTGCCAGCTCTCCCTCGGGCCCAGGGTCGGGATCCTACGAGCAGTACTTC.